This TCR beta chain is from a study of cytomegalovirus exposure and HLA in healthy donors. Comments on this clone: Its target is not known.

The PCR made use of 60 Vbeta and 13 Jbeta primers. Here immunoSEQ multiplex PCR was the method, and the copy in TCRdb shows in-frame clones only, minus some. The repertoire holds 150,000 to 200,000 clones, with 80% as singletons. Study results and caveats: Association of a missense DCLRE1C variant with TCR beta V- and J-gene trimming was reported in a later analysis.

CDR3 length: 12 amino acids. Germline V gene data show CDR1 as SQVTM and CDR2 as ANQGSEA. V usage is TRBV29-1 and J usage is TRBJ2-5; weak D call: TRBD1 (6 bases). The DNA matches TRBJ2-7 better at its end, which makes the J call doubtful. Source material: PBMCs. The clonotype comes from a man between 18 and 29 years old in good health and CMV-seropositive. CDR3 in amino acids: CSVEQGPGEQYF. The DNA for the CDR3 is TGCAGCGTTGAACAGGGGCCAGGCGAGCAGTACTTC.